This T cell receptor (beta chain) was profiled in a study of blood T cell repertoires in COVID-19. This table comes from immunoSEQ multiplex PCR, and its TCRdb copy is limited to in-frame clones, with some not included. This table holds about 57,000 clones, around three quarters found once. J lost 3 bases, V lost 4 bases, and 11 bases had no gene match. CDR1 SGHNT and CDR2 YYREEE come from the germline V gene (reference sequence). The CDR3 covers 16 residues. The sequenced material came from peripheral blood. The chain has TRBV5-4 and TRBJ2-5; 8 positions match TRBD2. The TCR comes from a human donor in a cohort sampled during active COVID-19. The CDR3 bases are TGTGCCAGCAGCCTGAGGCAAGCGGGGGCCAAAGAGACCCAGTACTTC. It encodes CASSLRQAGAKETQYF.